This entry lists 5 T cell receptor beta chains sequenced from one sample in a study of blood T cells in healthy people across ages. Sample-barcoded 5' priming and a J-beta primer mix drove a second PCR of about 7 to 12 cycles. TCRdb fed the 5' RACE reads into MiXCR, producing one record per CDR3 protein. The table lists roughly 2 million distinct CDR3 sequences, around half of them singletons, with around 2.1% in the top ten. The sequenced sample was blood. The receptors here all came from a woman aged 40-49 years in good health.

The chain employs TRBV24-1 and TRBJ2-3; 11 bases are a match to TRBD2. This CDR3 has 16 residues. Germline lookup yields CDR1 KGHDR and CDR2 SFDVKD. V lost 4 bases to trimming and J lost 3 bases; unmatched junction nucleotides: 5. The CDR3, as DNA: TGTGCCACCAGTGAACCGGGACTAGCGGAGACAGATACGCAGTATTTT. This translates into CATSEPGLAETDTQYF.

The rearrangement uses TRBV5-6 and TRBJ1-2; D is possibly TRBD1 (5 bases). This CDR3 has 15 residues. Between the trimmed V and J ends, which lost 2 bases and 9 bases, there was a span of 20 bases. Germline lookup yields CDR1 SGHDT and CDR2 YYEEEE. This CDR3 is CASSFGGDSRLRYTF. In DNA form, the CDR3 reads TGTGCCAGCAGCTTTGGAGGGGACTCCCGACTTCGCTACACCTTC. Complete variable domain (other parts from reference TRBV5-6 and TRBJ1-2): DAGVTQSPTHLIKTRGQQVTLRCSPKSGHDTVSWYQQALGQGPQFIFQYYEEEERQRGNFPDRFSGHQFPNYSSELNVNALLLGDSALYLCASSFGGDSRLRYTFGSGTRLTVV.

The table lists this clonotype with many counts. One end of the junction varies from germline; a read error may be responsible. The chain combines TRBV5-1 with TRBJ2-5; 8 positions match TRBD1. Germline lookup yields CDR1 SGHRS and CDR2 YFSETQ. This CDR3 comprises 13 residues. CDR3 amino acids: CASSFGQGETQYF. The CDR3 nucleotides are TGTGCCAGCAGCTTTGGACAGGGCGAGACCCAGTACTTC.

The chain links TRBV10-1 to TRBJ1-2; no definite D call. This CDR3 is 13 amino acids long. The V gene's germline CDR1 is WNHNN and CDR2 SYGVQD (reference sequence). Trimming stripped 0 bases from V and 7 bases from J, with 9 bases between. The CDR3 sequence: CASSESEASGYTF. The CDR3 DNA reads as TGCGCCAGCAGTGAGTCTGAGGCTTCTGGCTACACCTTC.

This clonotype showed up just a few times. The CDR3 sequence is CASSLRGGLNEQFF. The CDR3 nucleotides read TGTGCCAGCAGCTTAAGGGGGGGCCTCAATGAGCAGTTCTTC. The V and J genes are TRBV18 and TRBJ2-1; weak D call: TRBD2 (7 bases). CDR1 KGHSH and CDR2 LQKENI come from the germline V gene. V was shortened by 8 bases and J by 6 bases, with 17 bases between the two germline ends. The CDR3 consists of 14 residues.